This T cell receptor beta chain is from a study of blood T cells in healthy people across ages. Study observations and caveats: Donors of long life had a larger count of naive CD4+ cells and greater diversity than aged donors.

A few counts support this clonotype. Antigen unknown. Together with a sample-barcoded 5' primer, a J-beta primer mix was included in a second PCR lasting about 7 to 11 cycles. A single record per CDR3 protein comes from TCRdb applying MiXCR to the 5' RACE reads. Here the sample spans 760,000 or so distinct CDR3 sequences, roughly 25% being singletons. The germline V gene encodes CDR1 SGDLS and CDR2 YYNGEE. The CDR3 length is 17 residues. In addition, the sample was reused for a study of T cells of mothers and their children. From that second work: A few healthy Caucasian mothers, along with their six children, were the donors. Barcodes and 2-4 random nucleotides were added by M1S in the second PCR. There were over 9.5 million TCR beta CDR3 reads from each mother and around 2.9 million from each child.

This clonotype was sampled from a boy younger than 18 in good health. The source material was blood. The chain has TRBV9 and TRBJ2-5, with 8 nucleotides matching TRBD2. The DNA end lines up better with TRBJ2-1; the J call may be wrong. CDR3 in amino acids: CASSGGALSGSYNEQFF. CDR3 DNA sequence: TGTGCCAGCAGCGGAGGTGCGTTGAGCGGGAGTTACAATGAGCAGTTCTTC.